This TCR delta chain was retrieved from a study of gamma-delta T cells after stem cell transplantation. This clone has more than one count but fewer than ten. TCRdb lists the protein of a much larger clone for this DNA, which differs at residues 3 and 5, so this is likely a read error; the protein given here is translated from the DNA itself. The germline V gene has CDR1 TSWWSYY and CDR2 QGS. The CDR3 is 22 residues long. TCRdb ran CATT on the RT-PCR reads. Among around 1,800 delta-chain clones listed, around 4.2% were seen once. Sequencing was done on a sample of gamma-delta T cells. This clonotype was obtained from a human donor. It is not recorded whose cells these are; they may come from a transplant donor. The rearrangement joins TRDV1 to TRDJ2; 9 bases are shared with TRDD2. For the CDR3, the DNA is TGTGCTCCTGGGGCCCCCGGCCCCTTCCTACCCTGGGGGCCCAATTTTACAGCACAACTCTTCTTT. Translation: CAPGAPGPFLPWGPNFTAQLFF.